The T cell receptor beta chain under discussion was sequenced for a study of T-cell reconstitution after alpha-beta-depleted transplantation in children. Notes on the study in general: In patients about two months after transplant, alpha-beta T cells reportedly arose from several hundred expanded graft clones. After transplant, high TCRbeta diversity at day 60 in some patients arose from surviving recipient T cells and thymic progenitors. T cells produced anew were the main source of T-cell counts and diversity one year after transplant.

During its preparation, the TCRbeta library received unique molecular identifiers. Using its own MiXCR run on the PCR reads, TCRdb lists one record per CDR3 protein. The profile shows around 960,000 distinct CDR3 sequences, 25% to 30% of them singletons. CDR3 length: 16 amino acids. The germline V and J ends were trimmed by 6 bases and 3 bases, with 18 bases remaining between them. CDR1 and CDR2 (germline): LGHDT, YNNKEL (reference sequence). Note on this clonotype: Its antigen is not identified.

Sequenced material: PBMCs, mostly from graft donor cells, taken 360 days after TCRalphabeta/CD19-depleted stem cell transplant. This receptor was identified in a boy younger than two who had a stem cell transplant for SCID, so the T cells may come from the graft donor. This rearrangement joins TRBV3-1 to TRBJ2-4, with a tentative D call TRBD2 (5 bases). CDR3 sequence (DNA): TGTGCCAGCAGTCCCCTCGGGTCTCGGGGCAAAAACATTCAGTACTTC. Encoded protein: CASSPLGSRGKNIQYF.